This is a list of T cell receptor beta chains from one sample in a study of T cell responses to AZD1222 COVID-19 vaccine. Assay: immunoSEQ multiplex PCR; the TCRdb copy retains only in-frame clones and omits some. The table has 69,000 or so clones, roughly 85% seen once. The source material was peripheral blood, sampled 28 days after the second AZD1222 dose. The receptors here all came from an adult who received the AZD1222 COVID-19 vaccine. Both conserved end residues are part of each CDR3. Each record gives: clone size, J gene, V gene, D gene, CDR3 protein, CDR3 DNA. The D gene is left open where the match is weak. A clone size is listed for some rows: how often the clone was seen (once, few, many), or a class if it is expanded.

once | TRBJ1-1 | TRBV30 | TRBD1 | CAWSHRGTEAFF | TGTGCCTGGAGTCACAGGGGAACTGAAGCTTTCTTT
few | TRBJ2-2 | TRBV7-7 | NA | CASSPGSGELFF | TGTGCTAGCAGCCCCGGTTCCGGGGAGCTGTTTTTT
NA | TRBJ1-2 | TRBV19 | NA | CASSSQGGGRYGYTF | TGTGCCAGTAGTAGCCAGGGTGGGGGCCGCTATGGCTACACCTTC
NA | TRBJ1-5 | TRBV21-1 | NA | CASSSGQSIVAQHF | TGTGCCAGCAGCAGCGGCCAGTCGATTGTGGCCCAGCATTTT
NA | TRBJ2-1 | TRBV13 | TRBD2 | CASSLGNLQRGAEFF | TGTGCCAGCAGCTTAGGGAATTTGCAGCGGGGCGCGGAGTTCTTC
NA | TRBJ1-5 | TRBV21-1 | NA | CASSTRTAFPNQPQHF | TGTGCCAGCAGCACCCGGACAGCCTTCCCCAATCAGCCCCAGCATTTT
NA | TRBJ1-5 | TRBV19 | NA | CASRGHRNQPQHF | TGTGCCAGTAGGGGACACCGGAATCAGCCCCAGCATTTT
NA | TRBJ2-3 | TRBV3-1/TRBV3-2 | NA | CASSQTSSTDTQYF | TGTGCCAGCAGCCAGACTAGTAGCACAGATACGCAGTATTTT
NA | TRBJ2-7 | TRBV18 | TRBD2 | CASSLIGRPGEQYF | TGTGCCAGCTCACTAATCGGGAGGCCTGGAGAGCAGTACTTC
NA | TRBJ2-1 | TRBV18 | TRBD2 | CASSAPGGGPYNEQFF | TGTGCCAGCTCTGCCCCGGGAGGGGGACCCTACAATGAGCAGTTCTTC
NA | TRBJ2-1 | TRBV19 | TRBD2 | CASSLSVGLAGGSSYNEQFF | TGTGCCAGTAGTCTGTCGGTGGGACTAGCGGGGGGAAGCTCCTACAATGAGCAGTTCTTC
NA | TRBJ1-3 | TRBV29-1 | TRBD1 | CSVSRDSSGNTIYF | TGCAGCGTTTCCCGGGACAGCTCTGGAAACACCATATATTTT
NA | TRBJ1-5 | TRBV5-5 | TRBD1 | CASSLAPFGGQGHQPQHF | TGTGCCAGCAGCTTGGCCCCCTTCGGGGGACAGGGCCATCAGCCCCAGCATTTT
NA | TRBJ2-7 | TRBV27 | TRBD1 | CASSSGRQGTKYF | TGTGCCAGCAGTTCAGGGAGACAGGGGACGAAGTACTTC
NA | TRBJ1-1 | TRBV7-9 | NA | CASSLAQGQEAFF | TGTGCCAGCAGCTTAGCGCAGGGCCAAGAAGCTTTCTTT
NA | TRBJ2-7 | TRBV2 | NA | CASSESQVRSYEQYF | TGTGCCAGCAGTGAAAGTCAGGTCCGCTCCTACGAGCAGTACTTC
NA | TRBJ2-7 | TRBV7-9 | NA | CASIWTGTPIKEQYF | TGTGCCAGCATATGGACTGGGACACCCATTAAGGAGCAGTACTTC
NA | TRBJ1-6 | TRBV5-1 | NA | CASSLGQGGSPLHF | TGCGCCAGCAGCTTGGGGCAGGGAGGTTCACCCCTCCACTTT
NA | TRBJ2-7 | TRBV18 | NA | CASSPGQGKGYEQYF | TGTGCCAGCTCACCGGGCCAGGGGAAGGGTTACGAGCAGTACTTC
few | TRBJ2-2 | TRBV7-2 | TRBD2 | CASRTSGNTGELFF | TGTGCCAGCCGGACTAGCGGGAACACCGGGGAGCTGTTTTTT
NA | TRBJ1-1 | TRBV14 | NA | CASSLNRALGTEAFF | TGTGCCAGCAGCTTGAACCGGGCCTTGGGCACTGAAGCTTTCTTT
once | TRBJ1-1 | TRBV2 | TRBD1 | CASSHRTGSVIEAFF | TGTGCCAGCAGTCACCGGACAGGGAGCGTCATTGAAGCTTTCTTT
NA | TRBJ1-1 | TRBV19 | NA | CASSRDGGWPNTEAFF | TGTGCCAGTAGTCGGGACGGCGGGTGGCCGAACACTGAAGCTTTCTTT
NA | TRBJ1-2 | TRBV5-1 | TRBD1 | CASSLGPGTVTGVNRGYTF | TGCGCCAGCAGCTTAGGTCCCGGAACCGTTACAGGGGTAAATAGGGGCTACACCTTC
NA | TRBJ1-3 | TRBV3-1/TRBV3-2 | NA | CASSQYFRKGSGNTIYF | TGTGCCAGCAGCCAATATTTCAGGAAAGGATCTGGAAACACCATATATTTT
NA | TRBJ2-3 | TRBV3-1/TRBV3-2 | TRBD1 | CASSQETGSDTQYF | TGTGCCAGCAGCCAGGAGACAGGGTCAGATACGCAGTATTTT
NA | TRBJ2-1 | TRBV19 | TRBD2 | CASSKNSGGDIYNEQFF | TGTGCCAGTAGTAAGAATAGCGGGGGGGATATTTACAATGAGCAGTTCTTC
NA | TRBJ2-2 | TRBV7-8 | NA | CASSLMLNTGELFF | TGTGCCAGCAGCTTGATGCTAAACACCGGGGAGCTGTTTTTT
NA | TRBJ2-1 | TRBV19 | TRBD2 | CASSIRREHLIPEQFF | TGTGCCAGTAGTATTAGGCGGGAGCATCTGATCCCTGAGCAGTTCTTC
once | TRBJ2-7 | TRBV11-3 | TRBD2 | CASSLAGAQQYF | TGTGCCAGCAGCCTAGCGGGAGCACAGCAGTACTTC
NA | TRBJ1-5 | TRBV5-1 | TRBD1 | CASSPGQEVQPQHF | TGCGCCAGCAGCCCCGGACAGGAAGTTCAGCCCCAGCATTTT
NA | TRBJ1-1 | TRBV5-1 | TRBD1 | CASSGGGMNTEAFF | TGCGCCAGCAGCGGAGGGGGCATGAACACTGAAGCTTTCTTT
NA | TRBJ2-1 | TRBV5-1 | NA | CASREVLASNEQFF | TGCGCCAGCAGGGAGGTGCTAGCTTCGAATGAGCAGTTCTTC
NA | TRBJ2-1 | TRBV30 | NA | CAWSIKGGLQFF | TGTGCCTGGAGCATAAAGGGCGGGTTACAGTTCTTC
once | TRBJ1-1 | TRBV5-6 | NA | CASSLELRDRAFF | TGTGCCAGCAGCTTGGAATTAAGGGACCGTGCTTTCTTT
NA | TRBJ1-6 | TRBV12-5 | NA | CASGPGGDISPLHF | TGTGCTAGTGGTCCCGGCGGAGACATTTCACCCCTCCACTTT
once | TRBJ1-2 | TRBV5-4 | TRBD1 | CASSSRTGGVYYGYTF | TGTGCCAGCAGCTCCCGGACAGGGGGCGTCTACTATGGCTACACCTTC
few | TRBJ2-1 | TRBV6-5 | TRBD2 | CASSYGRGGNNEQFF | TGTGCCAGCAGTTACGGGAGGGGAGGGAACAATGAGCAGTTCTTC
NA | TRBJ2-2 | TRBV18 | TRBD2 | CASSPVTSGNTGELFF | TGTGCCAGCTCACCAGTCACTAGCGGAAACACCGGGGAGCTGTTTTTT
NA | TRBJ2-5 | TRBV9 | TRBD1 | CASSARAPTGTGETQYF | TGTGCCAGCAGCGCGAGAGCCCCTACGGGGACAGGGGAGACCCAGTACTTC
NA | TRBJ2-2 | TRBV5-1 | NA | CASSVTGTVNTGELFF | TGCGCCAGCAGCGTAACCGGGACTGTAAACACCGGGGAGCTGTTTTTT
NA | TRBJ1-4 | TRBV12-3/TRBV12-4 | NA | CASSFEGEKLFF | TGTGCCAGCAGTTTTGAAGGAGAAAAACTGTTTTTT
NA | TRBJ1-4 | TRBV6-5 | TRBD1 | CASSFQGGDEKLFF | TGTGCCAGCAGTTTCCAGGGGGGGGATGAAAAACTGTTTTTT